The rows below give T cell receptor beta chains drawn from one sample of a study of graft-versus-host responses after intestinal transplantation. Profiling relied on immunoSEQ multiplex PCR, and the TCRdb table lists in-frame clones only, not all of them. This repertoire shows about 19,000 clones, roughly 40% found once; its top ten account for approximately 0.9%. Sample: alloreactive CD4+ T cells from a mixed lymphocyte reaction culture, taken before intestinal transplant. These receptors were obtained from a human patient who received an intestinal transplant. Each CDR3 is given with its conserved first and last residue. D genes are given only for firm matches. Expanded clones get a size class; other rows say once, few or many, or leave the size out.

clone_size	v_call	d_call	j_call	cdr3_nt	cdr3_aa
NA	TRBV14	NA	TRBJ2-7	TGTGCCAGCAGCCAAGAACCACCAAAGCCCTGGGGCGCTTACGAGCAGTACTTC	CASSQEPPKPWGAYEQYF
NA	TRBV6-5	TRBD2	TRBJ2-5	TGTGCCAGCAGTTACTCGTCCCGGGGGGTGAAGACCCAGTACTTC	CASSYSSRGVKTQYF
NA	TRBV15	TRBD1	TRBJ1-2	TGTGCCACCAGCAGGACAGGGAACTATGGCTACACCTTC	CATSRTGNYGYTF
medium-sized	TRBV21-1	NA	TRBJ2-7	TGTGCCAGCAGTAAAGCCGTACAGGGCCCGAGCTCCTACGAGCAGTACTTC	CASSKAVQGPSSYEQYF
few	TRBV5-6	NA	TRBJ2-7	TGTGCCAGCAGCTCCAAAAAGGACAGCGCCAGGGAGCAGTACTTC	CASSSKKDSAREQYF
few	TRBV11-3	NA	TRBJ2-5	TGTGCCAGCAGCTTAGGGGATTGGGTAGTCAGAGAGACCCAGTACTTC	CASSLGDWVVRETQYF
few	TRBV5-6	NA	TRBJ1-2	TGTGCCAGCAGCTTGGGGTCAGGCACAAACCTCTATGGCTACACCTTC	CASSLGSGTNLYGYTF
NA	TRBV7-9	NA	TRBJ1-1	TGTGCCAGCAGCGCATCCCGGGGGTATAGCACTGAAGCTTTCTTT	CASSASRGYSTEAFF
NA	TRBV11-2	TRBD1	TRBJ2-1	TGTGCCAGCAGCTTAGTCTCGACAGGGGTAAGTGAGCAGTTCTTC	CASSLVSTGVSEQFF
once	TRBV28	NA	TRBJ2-4	TGTGCCAGCAGTTTACCCGAAAACATTCAGTACTTC	CASSLPENIQYF
few	TRBV27	TRBD1	TRBJ1-2	TGTGCCAGCAGTTGGGGACAGGGAAACTATGGCTACACCTTC	CASSWGQGNYGYTF
NA	TRBV5-6	NA	TRBJ2-7	TGTGCCAGCAGCTTTACAGGGTACCACGAGCAGTACTTC	CASSFTGYHEQYF